One sample yielded the 17 T cell receptor beta chains listed below, sequenced in a study of metastatic and nonmetastatic thyroid tumors. TCRdb re-clonotyped the PCR reads via MiXCR. The profile shows about 40,000 clones, approximately 13% of them singletons. No treatment of any kind had been given to any patient before thyroid surgery. The sequenced sample consisted of blood. Receptor source: a female donor with papillary thyroid cancer or a benign thyroid nodule (not recorded which). Some clones in this sample may be carry-over from other donors' samples.

This clone was detected ten times or more. The chain links TRBV6-2 or TRBV6-3 to TRBJ2-4, with no clear D. This CDR3 is built from 15 residues. Germline V lookup: CDR1 MNHEY, CDR2 SVGEGT. V was shortened by 4 bases and J by 1 base, with 11 bases between the two germline ends. The CDR3 here is CASSLQSTAKNIQYF. CDR3 nucleotides: TGTGCCAGCAGTTTGCAGAGTACCGCCAAAAACATTCAGTACTTC.

This clone appeared many times. The J gene is TRBJ2-5, the V gene TRBV29-1; 7 nucleotides agree with TRBD1. With V trimmed by 3 bases and J by 2 bases, 3 bases remained unmatched. The germline gives CDR1 SQVTM, CDR2 ANQGSEA. The CDR3 has 13 amino acids. Here the CDR3 DNA reads TGCAGCGTTGACCCGACAGGGCAAGAGACCCAGTACTTC. Translation gives CSVDPTGQETQYF.

This clone has a count of ten or more. The V and J genes are TRBV5-1 and TRBJ2-2; 8 nucleotides match TRBD2. CDR3 length: 15 amino acids. J gave up 4 bases and V 4 bases, and 6 bases lay outside the gene matches. The germline V gene has CDR1 SGHRS and CDR2 YFSETQ. The CDR3 DNA follows: TGCGCCAGCAGCCCGCGGGAGGTGAGCACCGGGGAGCTGTTTTTT. This encodes CASSPREVSTGELFF.

This clone was seen ten or more times. This rearrangement joins TRBV19 to TRBJ2-7; D perhaps matches TRBD2 (5 bases). CDR1 is LNHDA and CDR2 is SQIVND in the germline V gene (reference sequence). The V and J ends lost 8 bases and 9 bases respectively, with 14 bases between them. CDR3 length: 11 residues. CDR3 region: CASGGRGGQYF. DNA for the CDR3: TGTGCCAGTGGTGGTCGAGGAGGGCAGTACTTC. Drawing the rest from reference TRBV19 and TRBJ2-7, the complete variable domain is DGGITQSPKYLFRKEGQNVTLSCEQNLNHDAMYWYRQDPGQGLRLIYYSQIVNDFQKGDIAEGYSVSREKKESFPLTVTSAQKNPTAFYLCASGGRGGQYFGPGTRLTVT.

This clone occurred many times. V and J are TRBV6-4 and TRBJ2-2; D is possibly TRBD1 (6 bases). The CDR3 covers 16 residues. CDR1 MRHNA and CDR2 SNTAGT come from the germline V gene. The ends were cut back, 4 bases at V and 4 bases at J, with 16 bases in the middle. CDR3 DNA sequence: TGTGCCAGCAGTGCCCTGGGGGCCGCCACCACCGGGGAGCTGTTTTTT. Translated: CASSALGAATTGELFF.

At least ten counts were recorded for this clone. The V gene is TRBV28, the J gene TRBJ2-2; D unresolved. V lost 6 bases and J 5 bases, leaving 16 bases between the germline ends. In germline, CDR1 is MDHEN, CDR2 SYDVKM. The CDR3 has 15 residues. The CDR3 region has the DNA TGTGCCAGCAGCTCGCCGACACTTAGAACCGGGGAGCTGTTTTTT. Protein product: CASSSPTLRTGELFF.

The chain combines TRBV11-2 with TRBJ2-5; TRBD1 matches at 9 bases. The germline V gene has CDR1 SGHAT and CDR2 FQNNGV. The CDR3 has 15 residues. The ends lost 3 bases at V and 1 base at J; junction bases unmatched: 3. DNA for the CDR3: TGTGCCAGCAGCTTCACGGGACAGGGCCAAGAGACCCAGTACTTC. This codes for CASSFTGQGQETQYF.

Many counts were recorded for this clone. This chain joins TRBV6-1 and TRBJ1-4; 11 bases are a match to TRBD1. Trimming removed 8 bases from V and 8 bases from J; junction bases left unmatched: 7. The CDR3 spans 14 residues. Germline V lookup: CDR1 MNHNS, CDR2 SASEGT. CDR3 nucleotides: TGTGCCAGCGGGACAGGGGGAGGATACGAAAAACTGTTTTTT. Translation: CASGTGGGYEKLFF.

Concerning this clone: The junction shows a germline mismatch at one end, possibly a read error. This chain joins TRBV12-3 or TRBV12-4 and TRBJ2-1; 16 bases line up with TRBD2. The CDR3 has 17 residues. CDR3 in DNA: TGCGCCAGCATTCCGGGACTAGCGGGAGGGCGGGTGGGGGAGCAGTTCTTC. Its protein product is CASIPGLAGGRVGEQFF.

The sample holds many counts of this clone. V usage is TRBV27 and J usage is TRBJ1-4; 11 nucleotides match TRBD1. The V segment lost 2 bases and the J segment 7 bases; nucleotides outside the gene matches: 0. The CDR3 sequence is 14 residues long. Per the germline V gene, CDR1 is MNHEY and CDR2 is SMNVEV (reference sequence). The CDR3 bases are TGTGCCAGCAGTTTAGGGACAGGGGGTGAAAAACTGTTTTTT. It specifies CASSLGTGGEKLFF.

This clone occurred a few times. The chain links TRBV19 to TRBJ2-5, with 7 nucleotides matching TRBD2. This CDR3 has 12 amino acids. V lost 9 bases, J lost 6 bases, and 7 bases stayed unmatched. Germline CDR1 is LNHDA and CDR2 is SQIVND (reference sequence). CDR3 DNA: TGTGCCAGACCAGCGCGGGGGAAGACCCAGTACTTC. Translating gives CARPARGKTQYF.

This clone was seen repeatedly, ten times or more. This chain uses TRBV24-1 with TRBJ1-3, with D perhaps TRBD1 (5 bases). V was trimmed by 2 bases and J by 4 bases, leaving 17 bases between them. This CDR3 comprises 17 residues. The germline V gene has CDR1 KGHDR and CDR2 SFDVKD. DNA for the CDR3: TGTGCCACCAGTGATTCGCGGGCGCGGGGCGTCGGAAACACCATATATTTT. This codes for CATSDSRARGVGNTIYF.

This clone was detected only a few times. One base away lies a much larger clone, so this may be a sequencing read error. V and J are TRBV7-2 and TRBJ2-3; TRBD2 matches 10 bases. The CDR3 sequence is 19 residues long. The germline V gene encodes CDR1 SGHTA and CDR2 FQGNSA. V gave up 5 bases and J gave up 0 bases; unmatched junction bases: 14. The CDR3 spells CASSDPLAGVRGSTDTQYF. DNA for the CDR3: TGTGCCAGCAGCGATCCCCTAGCGGGAGTGCGTGGGAGCACAGATACGCAGTATTTT.

This clone is classed as medium-sized. The rearrangement links TRBV6-1 to TRBJ1-2; D may be TRBD1 (5 bases). CDR3 size: 14 residues. The germline V gene has CDR1 MNHNS and CDR2 SASEGT. V lost 5 bases and J lost 4, with 14 bases in between. CDR3: CASSRPGTGYGYTF. The CDR3 DNA reads TGTGCCAGCAGTCGCCCCGGGACGGGCTATGGCTACACCTTC.

This clone was detected only a few times. A junction end diverges from the germline sequence, so it may reflect a read error. V gene TRBV6-1 combines with J gene TRBJ2-1; TRBD2 agrees at 8 bases. CDR1 is MNHNS, CDR2 SASEGT, per germline. The length of the CDR3 is 14 residues. CDR3 protein: CARLSGSTYNEQLF. The DNA of the CDR3 is TGTGCCAGACTCAGCGGGAGTACCTACAATGAGCAGCTCTTC.

At least ten counts were recorded for this clone. This chain links TRBV20-1 with TRBJ2-5; weak D call: TRBD2 (5 bases). V gave up 5 bases and J gave up 5 bases, with 9 bases separating them. CDR1 is DFQATT and CDR2 is SNEGSKA in the germline V gene (reference sequence). The CDR3 contains 11 residues. CDR3 nucleotides: TGCAGTGCTCGGAGGCAGGAGACCCAGTACTTC. Its translation: CSARRQETQYF.

This clone has ten or more counts. The chain recombines TRBV3-1 with TRBJ2-5; the match to TRBD1 covers 9 bases. CDR1 and CDR2 from the germline V gene are LGHDT and YNNKEL (reference sequence). V was pared by 6 bases and J by 5 bases, with 10 bases of the junction left unmatched. CDR3 size: 15 residues. CDR3 nucleotide sequence: TGTGCCAGCAGTACCGGGACAGGGACCATCGAGACCCAGTACTTC. As protein: CASSTGTGTIETQYF.